This TCR beta chain was recorded in a study of regulatory dendritic cells for organ transplantation. General observations from the study: Regulatory dendritic cells appeared to expand memory CD8+ clones less than mature ones.

TCRdb's table, derived via immunoSEQ multiplex PCR, lists solely in-frame clones and lacks some. Of about 10,000 clones listed, roughly 65% are singletons. On this clone: Its target is unknown.

CDR1 is SGHTA and CDR2 is FQGNSA in the germline V gene. This CDR3 contains 18 residues. Trimming stripped 0 bases from V and 0 bases from J, with 17 bases between. Sorted subsets were CFSE-labeled and cultured approximately 5 days with allogeneic dendritic cells. The sequenced material came from naive CD4+ T cells from blood cultured with dendritic cells. Subset reported: CD45RA+ naive T cells. This chain links TRBV7-2 with TRBJ1-1, with unresolved D. This receptor was taken from a human donor in good health. The CDR3 here is CASSLAVGSLRLNTEAFF. As DNA, the CDR3 is TGTGCCAGCAGCTTAGCTGTGGGCTCGTTAAGGTTGAACACTGAAGCTTTCTTT.